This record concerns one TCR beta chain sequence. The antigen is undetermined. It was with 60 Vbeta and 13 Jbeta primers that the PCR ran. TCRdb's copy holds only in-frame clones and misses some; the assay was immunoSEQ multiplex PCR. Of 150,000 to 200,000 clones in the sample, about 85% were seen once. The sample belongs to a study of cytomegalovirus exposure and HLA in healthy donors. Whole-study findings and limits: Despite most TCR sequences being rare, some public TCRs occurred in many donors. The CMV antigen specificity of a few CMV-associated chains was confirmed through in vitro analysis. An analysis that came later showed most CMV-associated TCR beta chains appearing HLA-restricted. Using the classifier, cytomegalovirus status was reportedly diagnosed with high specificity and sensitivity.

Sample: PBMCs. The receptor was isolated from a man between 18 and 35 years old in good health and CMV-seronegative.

CDR3 sequence reads: CASSFPGPSTDTQYF. CDR3 in DNA: TGTGCCAGCAGCTTCCCAGGGCCCAGCACAGATACGCAGTATTTT. This chain uses TRBV5-4 with TRBJ2-3, with a possible D match to TRBD1 (5 bases). Per the germline V gene, CDR1 is SGHNT and CDR2 is YYREEE (reference sequence). Between the trimmed V and J ends, which lost 2 bases and 0 bases, there was a span of 10 bases. CDR3 length equals 15 residues.